Presented here are 2 T cell receptor beta chains from one specimen sequenced in a study of identical twins. One entry per CDR3 protein, called by TCRdb with MiXCR from the 5' RACE reads. The table lists roughly 250,000 distinct CDR3 sequences, roughly 13% of them singletons. Input material: memory (CD45RO+) T cells sorted from blood. The receptor source for this set is a woman younger than 30 in good health.

This chain joins TRBV20-1 and TRBJ2-1, with D perhaps matching TRBD2 (5 bases). The germline V gene has CDR1 DFQATT and CDR2 SNEGSKA (reference sequence). Trimming removed 5 bases from V and 4 bases from J, with 15 bases in between. The CDR3 spans 14 residues. The CDR3 DNA is TGCAGTGCTTTTTCTAGCATCCCTTACAATGAGCAGTTCTTC. Amino acid sequence: CSAFSSIPYNEQFF.

The V and J genes are TRBV29-1 and TRBJ2-1; TRBD2 aligns across 10 bases. The J segment lost 3 bases and the V segment lost 7 bases, leaving 6 bases of the junction unmatched. The CDR3 is 14 residues long. Germline V gives CDR1 SQVTM, CDR2 ANQGSEA. CDR3 nucleotide sequence: TGCAGCGAGTCTACTAGCGGGGACTACAATGAGCAGTTCTTC. Translated: CSESTSGDYNEQFF.